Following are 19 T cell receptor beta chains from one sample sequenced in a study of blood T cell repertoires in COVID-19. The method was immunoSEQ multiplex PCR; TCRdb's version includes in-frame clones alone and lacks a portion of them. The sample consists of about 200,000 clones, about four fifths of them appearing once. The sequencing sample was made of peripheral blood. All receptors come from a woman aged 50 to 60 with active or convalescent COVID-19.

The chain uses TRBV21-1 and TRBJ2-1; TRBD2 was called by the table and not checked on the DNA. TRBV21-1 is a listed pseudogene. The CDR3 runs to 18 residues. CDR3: CASSSSAGGRTHLHEQFF. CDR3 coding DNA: TGTGCCAGCAGCTCCTCTGCGGGGGGGAGGACCCACCTTCATGAGCAGTTCTTC.

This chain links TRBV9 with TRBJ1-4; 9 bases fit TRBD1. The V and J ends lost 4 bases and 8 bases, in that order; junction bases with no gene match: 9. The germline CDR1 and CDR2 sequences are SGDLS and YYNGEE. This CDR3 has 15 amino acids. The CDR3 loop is CASSPRTGVWEKLFF. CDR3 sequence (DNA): TGTGCCAGCAGCCCGCGGACAGGGGTTTGGGAAAAACTGTTTTTT.

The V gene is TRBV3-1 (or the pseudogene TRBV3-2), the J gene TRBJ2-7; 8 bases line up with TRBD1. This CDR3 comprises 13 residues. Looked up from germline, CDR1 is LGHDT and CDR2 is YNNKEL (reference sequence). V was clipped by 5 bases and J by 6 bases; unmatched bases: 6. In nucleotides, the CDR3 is TGTGCCAGCAGCTTCGGACAGGGAGGCGAGCAGTACGTC. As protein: CASSFGQGGEQYV.

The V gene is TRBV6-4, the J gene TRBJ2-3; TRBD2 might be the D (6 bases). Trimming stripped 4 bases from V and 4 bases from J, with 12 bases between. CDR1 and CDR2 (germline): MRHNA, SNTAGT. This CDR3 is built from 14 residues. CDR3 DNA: TGTGCCAGCAGTGTCGCTAGCGAGGCAGATACGCAGTATTTT. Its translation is CASSVASEADTQYF.

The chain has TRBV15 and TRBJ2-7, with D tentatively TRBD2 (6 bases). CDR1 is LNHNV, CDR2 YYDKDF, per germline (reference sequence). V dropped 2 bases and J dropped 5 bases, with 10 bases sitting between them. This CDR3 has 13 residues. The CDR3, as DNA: TGTGCCACCAGCAGATTCGGACTAAACGAGCAGTACTTC. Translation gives CATSRFGLNEQYF.

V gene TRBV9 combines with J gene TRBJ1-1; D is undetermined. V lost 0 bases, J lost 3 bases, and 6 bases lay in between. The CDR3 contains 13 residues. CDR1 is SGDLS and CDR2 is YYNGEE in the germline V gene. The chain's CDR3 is CASSVARDTEAFF. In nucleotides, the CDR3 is TGTGCCAGCAGCGTAGCGAGGGACACTGAAGCTTTCTTT.

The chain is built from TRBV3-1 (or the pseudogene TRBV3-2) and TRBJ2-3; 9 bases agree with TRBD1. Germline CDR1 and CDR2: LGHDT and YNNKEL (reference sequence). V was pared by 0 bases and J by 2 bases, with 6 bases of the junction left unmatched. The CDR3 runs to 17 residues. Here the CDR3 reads CASSQDMGTGITDTQYF. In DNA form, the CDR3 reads TGTGCCAGCAGCCAAGATATGGGGACAGGGATCACAGATACGCAGTATTTT.

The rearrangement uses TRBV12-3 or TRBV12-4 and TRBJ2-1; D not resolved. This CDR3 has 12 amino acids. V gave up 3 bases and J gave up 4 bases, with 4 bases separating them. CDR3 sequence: CASSFGYNEQFF. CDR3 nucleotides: TGTGCCAGCAGTTTCGGGTACAATGAGCAGTTCTTC.

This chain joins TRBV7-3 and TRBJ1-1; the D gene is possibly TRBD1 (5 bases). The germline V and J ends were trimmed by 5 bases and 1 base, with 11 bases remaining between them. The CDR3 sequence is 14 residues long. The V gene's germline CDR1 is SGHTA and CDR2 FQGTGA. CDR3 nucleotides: TGTGCCAGCAGCAGTCGGGGGACGAACACTGAAGCTTTCTTT. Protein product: CASSSRGTNTEAFF. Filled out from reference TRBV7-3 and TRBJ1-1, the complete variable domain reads GAGVSQTPSNKVTEKGKYVELRCDPISGHTALYWYRQSLGQGPEFLIYFQGTGAADDSGLPNDRFFAVRPEGSVSTLKIQRTERGDSAVYLCASSSRGTNTEAFFGQGTRLTVV.

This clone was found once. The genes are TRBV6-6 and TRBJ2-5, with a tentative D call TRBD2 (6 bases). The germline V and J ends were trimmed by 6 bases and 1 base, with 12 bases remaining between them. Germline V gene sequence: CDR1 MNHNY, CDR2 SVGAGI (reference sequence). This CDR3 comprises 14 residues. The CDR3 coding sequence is TGTGCCAGCAGGGGGAGGTGGCCCCAAGAGACCCAGTACTTC. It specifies CASRGRWPQETQYF.

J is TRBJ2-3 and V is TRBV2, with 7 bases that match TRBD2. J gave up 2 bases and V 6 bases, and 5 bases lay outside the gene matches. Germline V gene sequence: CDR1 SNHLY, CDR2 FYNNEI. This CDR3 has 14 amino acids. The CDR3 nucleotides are TGTGCCAGCAGGGGGGGGTCACCCACAGATACGCAGTATTTT. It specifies CASRGGSPTDTQYF.

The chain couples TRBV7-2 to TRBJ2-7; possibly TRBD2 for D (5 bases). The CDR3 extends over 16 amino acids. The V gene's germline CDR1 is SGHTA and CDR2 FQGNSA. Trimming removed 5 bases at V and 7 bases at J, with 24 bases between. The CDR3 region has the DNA TGTGCCAGCAGCCCATCGGACTGGTCGTGGGTGGGGGAGCAGTACGTC. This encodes CASSPSDWSWVGEQYV.

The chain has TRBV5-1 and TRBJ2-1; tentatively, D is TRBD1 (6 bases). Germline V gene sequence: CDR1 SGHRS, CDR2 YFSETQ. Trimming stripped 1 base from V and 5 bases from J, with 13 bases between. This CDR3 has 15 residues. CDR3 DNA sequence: TGCGCCAGCAGCTTGCCCAGACAGGCCAACAATGAGCAGTTCTTC. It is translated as CASSLPRQANNEQFF.

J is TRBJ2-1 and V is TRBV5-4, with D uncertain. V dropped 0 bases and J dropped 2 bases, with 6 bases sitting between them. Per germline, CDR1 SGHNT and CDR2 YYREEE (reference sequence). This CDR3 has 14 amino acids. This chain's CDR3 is CASSLASAYNEQFF. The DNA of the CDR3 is TGTGCCAGCAGCTTGGCTTCTGCCTACAATGAGCAGTTCTTC.

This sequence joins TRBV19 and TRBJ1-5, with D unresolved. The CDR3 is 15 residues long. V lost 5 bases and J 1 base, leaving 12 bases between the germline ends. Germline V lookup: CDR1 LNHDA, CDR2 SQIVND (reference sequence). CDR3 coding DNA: TGTGCCAGTAGTTCAGAAACCGGGAGCAATCAGCCCCAGCATTTT. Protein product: CASSSETGSNQPQHF.

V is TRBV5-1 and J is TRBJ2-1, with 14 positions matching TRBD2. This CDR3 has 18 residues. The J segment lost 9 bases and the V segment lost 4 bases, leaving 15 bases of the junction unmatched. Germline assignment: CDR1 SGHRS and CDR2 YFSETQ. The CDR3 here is CASSPGPAGTSGSGEQFF. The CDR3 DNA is TGCGCCAGCAGCCCGGGGCCGGCCGGGACTAGCGGGAGCGGTGAGCAGTTCTTC.

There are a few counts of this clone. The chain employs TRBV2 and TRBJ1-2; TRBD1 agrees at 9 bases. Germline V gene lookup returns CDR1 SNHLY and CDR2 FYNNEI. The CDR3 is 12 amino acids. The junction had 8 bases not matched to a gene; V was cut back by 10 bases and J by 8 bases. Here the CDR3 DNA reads TGTGCCAAACGGACAGGGGTGAACGGCTACACCTTC. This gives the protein CAKRTGVNGYTF.

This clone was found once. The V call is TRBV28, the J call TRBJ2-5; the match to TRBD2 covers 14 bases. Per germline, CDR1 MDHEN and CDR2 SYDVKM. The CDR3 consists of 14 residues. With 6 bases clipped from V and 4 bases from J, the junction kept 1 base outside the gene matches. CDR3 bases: TGTGCCAGCAGGACTAGCGGGGGGGGAGAGACCCAGTACTTC. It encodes CASRTSGGGETQYF.

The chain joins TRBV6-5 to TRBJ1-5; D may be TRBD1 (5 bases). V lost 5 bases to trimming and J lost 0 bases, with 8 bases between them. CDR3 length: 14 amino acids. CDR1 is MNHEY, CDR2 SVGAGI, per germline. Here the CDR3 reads CASSRGDSNQPQHF. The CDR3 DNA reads TGTGCCAGCAGTCGGGGGGATAGCAATCAGCCCCAGCATTTT.